The text below deals with one T cell receptor beta chain. This clonotype was counted at least ten times. There is no known antigen for this receptor. The input lacks base qualities; no much larger clone sits a single base away. This entry comes from a study of regulatory T cells in long-lasting Graves disease (dated by TCRdb to the early 2020s). The study in broad terms: Patients with newly diagnosed Graves' disease had been on antithyroid drugs for under 3 months. Peripheral blood TCR sequencing and RNA sequencing compared persistent Graves' disease patients with newly diagnosed Graves' disease patients. The study took place in China and was registered as a clinical trial. A total of some 35 samples underwent TCR sequencing: 13 from persistent and about 20 from newly diagnosed Graves' disease patients.

The sample's time point, from its label and the paper: newly diagnosed GD, antithyroid drugs for less than 3 months. For both TCR sequencing and RNA sequencing, RNA was extracted from PBMCs using TRIzol. Graves' disease was diagnosed according to American Thyroid Association guidelines. The patients came from an endocrinology department in Xi'an, China. Each patient gave 9 to 10 milliliters of peripheral blood, collected in an EDTA anticoagulant tube. PBMCs were isolated by Ficoll Paque Plus density gradient separation without further T cell sorting. An Agilent 2100 Bioanalyzer and agarose gel were used to check RNA quality, while a NanoDrop 2000 measured RNA concentration. Libraries came from multiplex PCR. Reads for this sample came from an Illumina HiSeq 4000. To build TCR beta libraries, CDR3 regions were amplified by Arm-PCR using iRepertoire HTBI primers. Before sequencing, the PCR products went through gel purification. In the authors' own workflow: Across samples, 60 to 80 TRBV and roughly 13 TRBJ segments were identified and used for gene usage analysis of CDR3 amino acid clonotypes. COPE and FqMerger were used to merge the filtered high-quality paired reads into contigs. Contigs were aligned with BLAST to IMGT TRBV, TRBD and TRBJ reference genes, and CDR3 was defined per IMGT. Clonotypes above 0.1% frequency were classified as highly expanded clones. Repertoire diversity was measured by Shannon entropy, and V-J evenness by the Gini coefficient. A clonotype was considered public if more than one individual shared it. Starting from the raw public reads, TCRdb applied fastp trimming at Q25, assembled clones with MiXCR and retained in-frame beta chains. When rows share a CDR3 protein, they turn into one entry using the most common DNA and genes. The V and J calls, along with clone size, are taken from TCRdb and not from the paper's own processing. The sample table records about 450,000 distinct CDR3 sequences; 14% of these occur just once. The ten largest clones add up to around a sixth of the sample.

Overall results and qualifications from the work: Because the primary lesion, thyroid tissue, could not be accessed, the study looked at peripheral blood alone. Sequencing and analysis were limited to the TCR beta chain. Lower TCR Shannon entropy and fewer highly expanded clones were observed in persistent Graves' disease patients than in newly diagnosed patients, which suggested clonal expansion. The small sample size was acknowledged by the authors as a limitation that may reduce accuracy. Persistent patients shared more public clonotypes among themselves (around 3,000) than newly diagnosed patients did (over 950).

These same records also appear under a second study, on T cells in Graves' hyperthyroidism and ophthalmopathy. As noted in the second study: Graves' hyperthyroidism was defined as stable when no progression to ophthalmopathy occurred over 18 months of follow-up. Hyperthyroidism patients were newly diagnosed, had a disease duration of under 2 months, and were aged 18 to 65 years. Exclusion was applied to patients with uncontrolled infections, other autoimmune diseases, pregnancy or lactation. Clinical symptoms, serum thyroxine and TRAb, thyroid ultrasound, and orbital computed tomography formed the basis for the diagnoses. The first round of RT-PCR for the TCR CDR3 was performed with the HTBI primer set and the Qiagen OneStep RT-PCR kit. Most expanded thyroid clonotypes (frequency above 0.001) were also found in blood, which suggests that blood repertoires may mirror thyroid immune responses. In cross-validation, a model built on a 13 V-J signature told ophthalmopathy apart from stable hyperthyroidism with less than 90% sensitivity and around 84% specificity, and in testing the same model reached 80%/75%. In validation, the model predicted progression to ophthalmopathy a median of roughly 6.2 months before onset, with about 71% sensitivity and roughly 72% specificity. A discovery cohort of about a hundred patients, about 40 with Graves' ophthalmopathy and more than 55 with stable Graves' hyperthyroidism, was used to find distinguishing TCR V-J signatures. Whether ophthalmopathy could be predicted prospectively was tested in an independent validation cohort made up of approximately 19 hyperthyroidism patients plus 17 patients who later progressed to ophthalmopathy. The 75 to 100 discovery patients were divided at random into training and test sets in a 7:3 ratio. Thyroid tissue and blood T-cell repertoires from six Graves' hyperthyroidism patients were also compared in the study. Once sampling was done, hyperthyroidism patients were given methimazole at a starting dose of 30 mg daily, whereas ophthalmopathy patients were given high-dose intravenous methylprednisolone. Libraries were constructed in a second round of multiplex PCR, after which size selection and purification were carried out. Paired-end sequencing of the libraries was performed with 100 bp reads on an Illumina HiSeq2000. SOAPnuke was used to process the raw data, throwing out any read that contained adapters or uncalled bases, had a mean Phred below 15, or lacked an exact constant-primer or identifier match. COPE v1.2.5 was used to merge high-quality paired reads, and clonotypes were defined as unique nucleotide sequences. MiTCR v1.1 was used to align clonotypes to the IMGT TRBV, TRBD and TRBJ reference segments. The analysis was restricted to V-J combinations with a frequency above 0.0001, which together covered approximately 99% of the repertoires. The TCS score was defined as the ratio of F50 (clonal expansion) to E x V (chaos), calculated using BLOSUM62-based TCRdist between CDR3 peptides within each V-J. Welch's t-statistics and random forest reduced around 520 V-J features to around 14, which were used in a naive Bayes classifier (R e1071). Sample size was not statistically predetermined, and blinding of investigators to group allocation was not performed. The paper describes TCR Vbeta CDR3 sequencing of 140 or so peripheral blood samples, made up of under 50 ophthalmopathy patients, roughly 75 hyperthyroidism patients and 17 progressor patients.

This TCR came from a woman in her forties or fifties with Graves disease. Donor details come from another sample of the same person, matched by shared clones. This material consisted of peripheral blood mononuclear cells (PBMCs), taken at new diagnosis, from a patient treated with antithyroid drugs.

The CDR3 protein sequence reads: CAIRRTGDGETQYF. The sequence in DNA is TGTGCCATCAGGAGGACAGGGGACGGGGAGACCCAGTACTTC. This chain joins TRBV10-3 to TRBJ2-5, with TRBD1 matching 9 junction bases. For this chain, trimming is 6 bases at the V end and 5 bases at the J end, and the number of junction bases without a gene match is 7. Based on the germline V gene, the CDR1 and CDR2 sequences are ENHRY and SYGVKD. The CDR3 numbers 14 residues from cysteine through phenylalanine. The retained sequence is limited to the CDR3, 42 bases, with the frame set at the first base.